This T cell receptor beta chain is from a study of regulatory T cells in long-lasting Graves disease. For the study at large: Duration of antithyroid drug therapy among newly diagnosed Graves' patients was under 3 months.

Building of the TCR beta libraries involved iRepertoire HTBI primers and Arm-PCR of CDR3 regions. TCRdb fed the multiplex PCR reads into MiXCR, producing one record per CDR3 protein. The sample includes approximately 490,000 distinct CDR3 sequences, roughly 16% of them seen just once. Study-wide points: No thyroid tissue was studied; the work used peripheral blood only. The sample size was small, and this may have reduced accuracy.

The V and J ends lost 5 bases and 4 bases, in that order; junction bases with no gene match: 10. The CDR3 is made up of 15 amino acids. Germline V gives CDR1 MNHNS, CDR2 SASEGT. As for time point: newly diagnosed GD, antithyroid drugs for less than 3 months. PBMC RNA served as the TCR library source. To note about this clonotype: Its antigen is still unknown.

These data are also associated with another study on T cells in Graves' hyperthyroidism and ophthalmopathy. As that report states: Absent ophthalmopathy progression within 18 months defined stable Graves' hyperthyroidism.

The receptor comes from a man aged 40-49 years with Graves disease. The J gene is TRBJ2-7, the V gene TRBV6-1; 8 nucleotides match TRBD1. The sample consisted of peripheral blood mononuclear cells (PBMCs), taken at new diagnosis, from a patient treated with antithyroid drugs. CDR3 in amino acids: CASSTYGQGTYEQYF. The DNA for the CDR3 is TGTGCCAGCAGTACATACGGACAGGGAACTTACGAGCAGTACTTC.